This record covers a single T cell receptor beta chain. The target of this receptor is not known. The sample holds no much larger clone one base away, and base qualities are not on file. The germline V gene (reference sequence) gives CDR1 as SGHNT and CDR2 as YYREEE. The CDR3 holds 15 amino acids from the cysteine to the phenylalanine. Solely the CDR3 DNA is kept, with 45 bases framed from the first base. Trimming leaves V shorter by 3 bases and J shorter by 0 bases, with the junction holding 5 bases beyond the gene matches. CD4+ T cells from unexposed donors were collected before the COVID-19 pandemic (2011-2018). To separate naive from memory CD4+ T cells, cryopreserved PBMCs first underwent CD4 enrichment and then EasySep naive CD4+ T cell enrichment. Leukapheresis product for the unexposed donors was purchased commercially. Ficoll-Paque PLUS gradient centrifugation was used to isolate PBMCs from leukapheresis product or whole blood. PBMCs were either used fresh in the expansion assay or cryopreserved at -140 degrees C. The QIAamp Micro DNA Kit was used to extract genomic DNA from the CD4+ T cells.

Deep-resolution immunoSEQ TCR-beta sequencing was performed on DNA from uncultured naive and memory CD4+ T cells. The study's own analysis went as follows. During preprocessing, nonproductive sequences were removed, along with CDR3s that did not begin with C, did not end with F or W, or were shorter than 7 amino acids. Cultured and uncultured naive and memory CD4+ repertoires were searched for previously identified spike- and CEF-reactive CDR3s. After three terminal residues were trimmed from each end, CDR3 homology was quantified as pairwise Levenshtein distance using the stringdist R package. TCRdb's version of the immuneACCESS table is confined to in-frame rearrangements and falls short of the full clone set. An unresolved V gene accounts for under half of the shortfall where checked; the remainder is of unknown origin. The V and J calls and clone size are taken from that table; D and trimming were inferred from the DNA. For this sample the table gives about 68,000 clones, of which over 90% were detected only once. Jointly, the top ten make up around 0.21% of the sample.

The data stem from a study of CD4 T cells in relation to SARS-CoV-2 and coronaviruses (dated by TCRdb to the early 2020s). For the study in its entirety: Shared crossreactive spike epitopes were mapped to their HLA restriction using patient-derived lymphoblastoid cell lines. The study assessed, at the TCR clonotype level, memory CD4+ T cell crossreactivity between SARS-CoV-2 and common cold coronavirus spike proteins. The Adaptive Biotechnologies TCR-sequencing kit was used to sequence samples from a few pre-COVID donors and the naive versus memory experiments, while other data came from Illumina-based sequencing. A different, Illumina-based TCR-beta assay was used to sequence expansion assays from other donors in the study.

Study-wide findings and limitations: Sequencing of naive versus memory cells indicated that the assay detects memory recall responses, not primary responses primed during culture. Memory CD4+ clonotypes crossrecognizing SARS-CoV-2 and at least one common cold coronavirus spike were found in around 59% of donors. The study was constrained by small numbers of patients and of tested TCRs. Compared with monoreactive clones, crossreactive clones had significantly weaker SARS-CoV-2-driven expansion, a result consistent with antigenic imprinting. Crossreactivity analysis centred on spike protein, so crossreactivity against other viral proteins was not assessed. No donor contributed both pre-pandemic and post-infection samples, which limited tracing the source of pre-existing responses.

This clonotype was sampled from a human donor in good health. Here the chain combines TRBV5-4 and TRBJ2-7; a stretch of 8 junction bases matches TRBD1. The sample comprised naive CD4+ T cells from PBMCs. This sample's cell subset or site label indicates: naive CD4+ T cells isolated by negative enrichment. This receptor has the CDR3 CASSSQGVLSYEQYF. The sequence in DNA is TGTGCCAGCAGCTCACAGGGGGTCCTCTCCTACGAGCAGTACTTC.